This is a list of T cell receptor beta chains from one sample in a study of control samples from healthy donors and cancer patients. Sequencing was performed with immunoSEQ multiplex PCR; in TCRdb, only in-frame clones are kept and a portion is missing. The data hold under 200,000 clones, with just over 95% observed a single time. Material: blood. These receptors were obtained from a woman aged 25 to 39 in good health. Both conserved end residues are part of each CDR3. A D gene is named only where the DNA matches it firmly. Clone sizes are given selectively: once, few, many, or a class where the clone is expanded.

CDR3 DNA	CDR3 protein	J gene	CDR3 length	D gene	V gene	clone size
TGTGCCAGCAGGAGGATTTCAGGAAACACCATATATTTT	CASRRISGNTIYF	TRBJ1-3	13	-	TRBV12-3/TRBV12-4	-
TGTGCCAGCAGCCAAGTGGGGCGGACAGCCTACAATGAGCAGTTCTTC	CASSQVGRTAYNEQFF	TRBJ2-1	16	-	TRBV14	once
TGTGCCAGTAGTATCGGGGGGAATCAGCCCCAGCATTTT	CASSIGGNQPQHF	TRBJ1-5	13	-	TRBV19	-
TGTGCCAGCAGTGAGACAGGGCAGCCCCAGCATTTT	CASSETGQPQHF	TRBJ1-5	12	TRBD1	TRBV12-3/TRBV12-4	-
TGTGCCAGCAGCTTAGGGCTACTAGCGTATAGCTCCTACAATGAGCAGTTCTTC	CASSLGLLAYSSYNEQFF	TRBJ2-1	18	TRBD2	TRBV7-9	-
TGTGCCATCAGTGACAGCGCGGTCGGGCCCCAGCATTTT	CAISDSAVGPQHF	TRBJ1-5	13	-	TRBV10-3	-
TGCGCCAGCAGCTTGCTTGGGGACACTATCGGGGCTACGCAGTATTTT	CASSLLGDTIGATQYF	TRBJ2-3	16	-	TRBV5-1	-
TGTGCCAGCAGTCATGAGACCCAGTACTTC	CASSHETQYF	TRBJ2-5	10	-	TRBV7-8	few
TGTGCCATCCACCCGGCAGGGGGGAGTGGTAATGAGCAGTTCTTC	CAIHPAGGSGNEQFF	TRBJ2-1	15	-	TRBV27	-
TGCAGCGTGGCAGGGGTGCTGAACACTGAAGCTTTCTTT	CSVAGVLNTEAFF	TRBJ1-1	13	-	TRBV29-1	-
TGTGCCAGCAGCTTTACAGCCTCTGGAAACACCATATATTTT	CASSFTASGNTIYF	TRBJ1-3	14	-	TRBV11-2	once
TGTGCCAGCAGCTTCCCCCGCTCGACAGGGCCCGTCGCAGATACGCAGTATTTT	CASSFPRSTGPVADTQYF	TRBJ2-3	18	TRBD1	TRBV11-2	-
TGTGCCAGCAAGGGTTTCCTCTCTGGAAACACCATATATTTT	CASKGFLSGNTIYF	TRBJ1-3	14	-	TRBV6-6	-
TGTGCCAGCAGCTTAGATCACTGGGAGACCCAGTACTTC	CASSLDHWETQYF	TRBJ2-5	13	-	TRBV11-2	-
TGTGCCAGCAGTCCCCATATAGGGCACAACACCGGGGAGCTGTTTTTT	CASSPHIGHNTGELFF	TRBJ2-2	16	-	TRBV2	-
TGTGCCAGCAGCTTAGGGACCAATGAGCAGTTCTTC	CASSLGTNEQFF	TRBJ2-1	12	-	TRBV11-2	-
TGCAGCGTTGAAGTCCCCCAACAGAACACTGAAGCTTTCTTT	CSVEVPQQNTEAFF	TRBJ1-1	14	-	TRBV29-1	-
TGCGCCAGCAGCGGAGGGGGAAACACCATATATTTT	CASSGGGNTIYF	TRBJ1-3	12	-	TRBV5-1	-
TGTGCCAGCTCACCCACTAGGGGGCTTTACAATGAGCAGTTCTTC	CASSPTRGLYNEQFF	TRBJ2-1	15	TRBD1	TRBV18	-
TGTGCCAGCAGTCGATCCGGGACTACTCTAGAGACCCAGTACTTC	CASSRSGTTLETQYF	TRBJ2-5	15	TRBD2	TRBV11-3	-
TGCGCCAGCAGCCAAGTTCCTCCGGGCCGCGGTGAAAAACTGTTTTTT	CASSQVPPGRGEKLFF	TRBJ1-4	16	-	TRBV4-1	-
TGTGCCAGCAGCTTGGGGACCGCGCCTAGGGAGCAGTACTTC	CASSLGTAPREQYF	TRBJ2-7	14	-	TRBV5-6	-
TGTGCCACCAGTGGGACGAACAGGGTTCAGCCCCAGCATTTT	CATSGTNRVQPQHF	TRBJ1-5	14	-	TRBV24-1	-
TGTGCCACCAGCAGAGGGACTAGCAGCACAGATACGCAGTATTTT	CATSRGTSSTDTQYF	TRBJ2-3	15	TRBD2	TRBV15	-
TGTGCCAGCAGGCAGGATAATTCACCCCTCCACTTT	CASRQDNSPLHF	TRBJ1-6	12	-	TRBV6-5	-
TGTGCCAGCAGTTACTCGCTCGTTTTAGCCTACGAGCAGTACTTC	CASSYSLVLAYEQYF	TRBJ2-7	15	-	TRBV6-5	once
TGTGCCAGCAGTCTAAACACGGGGACCCACTCTGGAAACACCATATATTTT	CASSLNTGTHSGNTIYF	TRBJ1-3	17	-	TRBV28	once
TGTGCCAGCAGCCTAGGAGGGTGGACCTCTGGGGCCAACGTCCTGACTTTC	CASSLGGWTSGANVLTF	TRBJ2-6	17	-	TRBV7-3	-
TGTGCCAGCAGTCGACATACCGGGGAGCTGTTTTTT	CASSRHTGELFF	TRBJ2-2	12	-	TRBV6-5	-
TGTGCCAGCAGTCCCTCGGGACAGGGGGACTACGAGCAGTACTTC	CASSPSGQGDYEQYF	TRBJ2-7	15	TRBD1	TRBV28	-
TGCGCCAGCAGCCCCTGGACAGGGGTGAATTCACCCCTCCACTTT	CASSPWTGVNSPLHF	TRBJ1-6	15	TRBD1	TRBV4-1	-
TGTGCCAGTAGTATAGGCTCGGGCGGGAGTTACGAGCAGTACTTC	CASSIGSGGSYEQYF	TRBJ2-7	15	TRBD2	TRBV19	-
TGTGCCAGCTCATTTTTTAGCTCCTACAATGAGCAGTTCTTC	CASSFFSSYNEQFF	TRBJ2-1	14	-	TRBV18	once
TGCGCCAGCAGCCATGAGAGGTTAGGTGAAAAACTGTTTTTT	CASSHERLGEKLFF	TRBJ1-4	14	-	TRBV4-1	-
TGTGCCAGCACCCGCTTAAAGGGGGGCAGTTTTTTGGGAAACACCATATATTTT	CASTRLKGGSFLGNTIYF	TRBJ1-3	18	-	TRBV28	-
TGTGCCAGCAGCCCTGACGAAAGCTACGAGCAGTACTTC	CASSPDESYEQYF	TRBJ2-7	13	-	TRBV11-2	-
TGTGCCAGCAGTCCTAGGACAGGGTCGTTCGGGACCCAGTACTTC	CASSPRTGSFGTQYF	TRBJ2-5	15	TRBD1	TRBV28	-
TGCGCCAGCAGCTTGGTACCCCAGGGGAAAGAAAAACTGTTTTTT	CASSLVPQGKEKLFF	TRBJ1-4	15	-	TRBV5-1	-
TGTGCCAGCAGCTTAGGAACCAGCGGAGAGACCCAGTACTTC	CASSLGTSGETQYF	TRBJ2-5	14	-	TRBV7-6	-
TGTGCCAGCAGCCGGGGACAGGGGGACGGGGAGCTGTTTTTT	CASSRGQGDGELFF	TRBJ2-2	14	TRBD1	TRBV11-2	-
TGTGCCAGCAACCCCGGGATCCACAGAGATACGCAGTATTTT	CASNPGIHRDTQYF	TRBJ2-3	14	-	TRBV9	-